Listed here are 5 T cell receptor beta chains from one sample, sequenced in a study of shared clonotypes between healthy human individuals. Here immunoSEQ multiplex PCR was the method, and the copy in TCRdb shows in-frame clones only, minus some. The table lists about a million clones, less than 85% of them singletons. Sequenced sample: memory CD4+ T cells sorted from blood. Documented subset: CD45RA-negative fraction. The receptors were gathered from a man between 18 and 35 years old in good health.

V gene TRBV29-1 combines with J gene TRBJ2-3, with TRBD2 identical over 8 bases. The CDR3 runs to 15 residues. In germline, CDR1 is SQVTM, CDR2 ANQGSEA. Germline trimming cut 2 bases from V and 3 bases from J; bases unmatched to any gene: 7. The CDR3 DNA sequence: TGCAGCGTTGAACAAGCGGGAGTCCGGACAGATACGCAGTATTTT. Translation: CSVEQAGVRTDTQYF.

CDR3 amino acids: CASSLAGEVGELFF. In DNA form, the CDR3 reads TGTGCCAGCAGCTTAGCGGGGGAAGTCGGGGAGCTGTTTTTT. The chain joins TRBV7-6 to TRBJ2-2; D is tentatively TRBD1 or TRBD2 (5 bases each). The CDR3 totals 14 residues. The V end lost 0 bases, the J end lost 7 bases, and 9 bases lay between the germline ends. Germline lookup yields CDR1 SGHVS and CDR2 FNYEAQ.

The chain employs TRBV2 and TRBJ1-6; 7 bases fit TRBD1. J lost 7 bases, V lost 6 bases, and 9 bases had no gene match. CDR1 is SNHLY, CDR2 FYNNEI, per germline. The CDR3 has 15 residues. The CDR3, as DNA: TGTGCCAGCAGCTCCGTTGGACAGGCGAATTCACCCCTCCACTTT. Amino acid sequence: CASSSVGQANSPLHF.

This clone was seen a handful of times. The chain joins TRBV5-4 to TRBJ1-6; 9 bases are shared with TRBD1. CDR3 length: 17 amino acids. V lost 3 bases and J lost 4; bases outside the gene matches: 8. Germline CDR1 is SGHNT and CDR2 is YYREEE (reference sequence). The CDR3 bases are TGTGCCAGCAGCTCGGGGGGACAGGGCGGATATAATTCACCCCTCCACTTT. This sequence encodes CASSSGGQGGYNSPLHF.

This clone was counted only a few times. The chain uses TRBV7-2 and TRBJ1-2, with D tentatively TRBD1 (5 bases). Germline-derived CDR1 and CDR2 are SGHTA and FQGNSA. There are 14 residues in the CDR3. V lost 5 bases, J lost 4 bases, and 14 bases lay in between. CDR3 coding DNA: TGTGCCAGCAGCATCGACAGCCAGCTCTATGGCTACACCTTC. It translates to CASSIDSQLYGYTF.